This T cell receptor (beta chain) stems from a study of PD-1 blockade in classical Hodgkin lymphoma. Study-wide background: It was nivolumab at 3 mg/kg, given intravenously every 2 weeks, that patients received. Study-level findings and limits: Among the patients, those starting nivolumab under 1 year after ASCT were excluded. Repertoire differences lack defined causes, possibly disease activity or prior therapy.

Every patient had relapsed following autologous stem cell transplantation, and cohorts differed in brentuximab vedotin exposure. In regard to this clone: Antigen: not known.

Repertoires were generated with immunoSEQ multiplex PCR, while TCRdb's copy carries only in-frame clones and drops some. This sample yields tens of thousands of clones, of which around 93% are seen a single time; under 9.5% belongs to the top ten. The sequence was collected from a human donor with classical Hodgkin lymphoma. Sequences were derived from peripheral blood mononuclear cells (PBMCs), sampled at baseline.

As DNA, the CDR3 is TGTGCCAGTAGTATAGATGGGGAATACTACAATGAGCAGTTCTTC. It codes for CASSIDGEYYNEQFF. The chain joins TRBV19 to TRBJ2-1; D is unclear. Trimming shortened V by 0 bases and J by 3 bases, and 9 bases separated the two germline ends. The CDR3 has 15 amino acids. Per germline, CDR1 LNHDA and CDR2 SQIVND (reference sequence).